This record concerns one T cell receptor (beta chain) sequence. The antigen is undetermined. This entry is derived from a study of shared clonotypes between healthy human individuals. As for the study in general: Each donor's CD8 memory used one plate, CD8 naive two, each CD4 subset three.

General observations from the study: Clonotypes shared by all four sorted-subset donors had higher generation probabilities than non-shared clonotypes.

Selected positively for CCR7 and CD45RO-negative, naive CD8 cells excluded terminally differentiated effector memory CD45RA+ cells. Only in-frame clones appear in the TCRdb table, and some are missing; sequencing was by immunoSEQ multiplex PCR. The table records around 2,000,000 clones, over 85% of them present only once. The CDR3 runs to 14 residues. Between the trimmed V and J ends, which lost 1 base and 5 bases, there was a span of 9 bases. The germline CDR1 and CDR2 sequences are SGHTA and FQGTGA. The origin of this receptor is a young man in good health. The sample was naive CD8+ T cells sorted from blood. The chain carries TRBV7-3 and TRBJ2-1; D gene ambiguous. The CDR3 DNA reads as TGTGCCAGCAGCTTAATTGGGTCCCACAATGAGCAGTTCTTC. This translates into CASSLIGSHNEQFF. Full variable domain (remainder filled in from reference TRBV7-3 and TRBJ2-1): GAGVSQTPSNKVTEKGKYVELRCDPISGHTALYWYRQSLGQGPEFLIYFQGTGAADDSGLPNDRFFAVRPEGSVSTLKIQRTERGDSAVYLCASSLIGSHNEQFFGPGTRLTVL.